This T cell receptor beta chain was obtained from a study of identical twins. This clonotype was observed at least ten times. The antigen remains unidentified. TCRdb redid the calling of the 5' RACE reads with MiXCR, one entry per CDR3 protein. Among 570,000 or so distinct CDR3 sequences listed, 9.6% were seen once. Study-wide results and caveats: The abundant beta clonotypes from cord blood had fewer insertions, and memory repertoires had none of this.

The germline gives CDR1 MNHEY, CDR2 SVGEGT. The CDR3 consists of 18 residues. V lost 5 bases, J lost 0 bases, and 20 bases lay in between. The sample was also linked to a second study, of yellow fever vaccine responses in identical twins.

This chain uses TRBV6-2 or TRBV6-3 with TRBJ2-4; a possible D gene is TRBD2 (5 bases). Sequencing was performed on PBMCs. The sequence was collected from a woman between 18 and 30 years old in good health. Here the CDR3 reads CASSATGGLASAKNIQYF. The DNA of the CDR3 is TGTGCCAGCAGTGCGACTGGAGGTTTGGCTTCAGCCAAAAACATTCAGTACTTC.